The entry below describes one TCR beta chain. These data come from a study of patients and donors after allogeneic stem cell transplantation. TCRdb redid the calling of the RT-PCR reads with MiXCR, one entry per CDR3 protein. The sample comprises about 74,000 distinct CDR3 sequences, more than 25% of which are singletons, and approximately 25% rests with the top ten. V gave up 3 bases and J gave up 3 bases, with 9 bases separating them. The length of the CDR3 is 13 residues. Per germline, CDR1 LGHDT and CDR2 YNNKEL (reference sequence). Specimen: blood, either unsorted or a sorted T cell fraction (not recorded which). This chain joins TRBV3-1 and TRBJ2-7, with D tentatively TRBD1 (6 bases). This TCR came from a human donor who was either an allogeneic HSCT recipient or a stem cell or donor lymphocyte infusion donor (not recorded which). It is not recorded whose cells these are; they may come from a transplant donor. The CDR3 sequence is CASSQGRGYEQYF. The CDR3 bases are TGTGCCAGCAGCCAGGGCAGGGGCTACGAGCAGTACTTC.